These 3 T cell receptor beta chains originate from one sample sequenced in a study of response to subunit inactivated influenza vaccine. TCRdb reprocessed the RT-PCR reads via MiXCR and lists one record per CDR3 protein. The repertoire includes under 550,000 distinct CDR3 sequences, 7.6% of them detected once, and 10% to 15% sits in the top ten. This specimen consisted of PBMCs from blood, obtained 23 months after vaccination. The receptors were sampled from a man in his fifties or sixties who received an inactivated influenza vaccine.

This clonotype has just a few counts. The chain employs TRBV12-3 or TRBV12-4 and TRBJ2-2; no reliable D call. Trimming took 1 base from V and 6 from J, leaving 9 bases between them. The CDR3 extends over 14 amino acids. The DNA for the CDR3 is TGTGCCAGCAGTTTAGTCCGGCAATCCGGGGAGCTGTTTTTT. This encodes CASSLVRQSGELFF.

CDR3 residues: CASSTGFYGYTF. The DNA of the CDR3 is TGTGCCAGCAGTACAGGGTTCTATGGCTACACCTTC. The chain carries TRBV28 and TRBJ1-2; D possibly corresponds to TRBD1 (6 bases). Trimming shortened V by 5 bases and J by 4 bases, and 8 bases separated the two germline ends. Germline V gene data show CDR1 as MDHEN and CDR2 as SYDVKM. The CDR3 sequence is 12 residues long.

This clonotype was recorded at least ten times. The rearrangement uses TRBV20-1 and TRBJ2-3; the match to TRBD1 covers 9 bases. The ends lost 5 bases at V and 3 bases at J; junction bases unmatched: 9. The V gene's germline CDR1 is DFQATT and CDR2 SNEGSKA (reference sequence). The CDR3 covers 15 residues. The chain's CDR3 is CSALPGQGSTDTQYF. The CDR3 DNA is TGCAGTGCTTTGCCGGGACAGGGATCGACAGATACGCAGTATTTT.